This TCR beta chain was retrieved from a study of human T cells and chemical hapten exposure. Study at large: Sensitization applied 2% DPC to about 2 cm by about 2 cm of upper inner arm skin. Alopecia areata, totalis or universalis was found in mostly female patients.

A single count supports this clonotype. The time point was: patch test 3, about 24 weeks after DPC sensitization. The sample's treatment: therapeutic diphenylcyclopropenone sensitization with weekly scalp DPC. Library preparation tagged each individual cDNA molecule with a unique molecular identifier. Using its own MiXCR run on the RACE reads, TCRdb lists one record per CDR3 protein. The sample shows some 170,000 distinct CDR3 sequences, 28% of them seen only once. CDR3 length equals 13 residues. Germline CDR1 KGHSH, CDR2 LQKENI. V lost 4 bases and J lost 1, with 7 bases in between. This TCR came from a woman in her late teens or twenties with alopecia areata. Some clones in this sample may be carry-over from other donors' samples. Sample: whole blood, taken in connection with sensitization to the hapten diphenylcyclopropenone (DPC). The chain combines TRBV18 with TRBJ1-1; D uncertain. CDR3 protein: CASSRIENTEAFF. The CDR3 DNA sequence: TGTGCCAGCTCACGGATCGAGAACACTGAAGCTTTCTTT.